This T cell receptor (beta chain) emerged from a study of cytomegalovirus exposure and HLA in healthy donors. At the level of the study: Researchers found that under 90% of 300 to 450 genotyped donors fell within the Caucasian-associated ancestry cluster.

Trimming removed 3 bases at V and 0 bases at J, with 15 bases between. This CDR3 contains 18 residues. The germline V gene has CDR1 LNHDA and CDR2 SQIVND (reference sequence). Study-level points and caveats: TCR beta chain V- and J-gene trimming was linked, in a later analysis, to a missense variant in DCLRE1C. Previously analyzed data showed that most TCR beta V segments were productive at a frequency of about 87% or about 30%.

With 60 Vbeta and 13 Jbeta primers, the PCR was carried out. The protocol was immunoSEQ multiplex PCR, while the TCRdb copy is restricted to in-frame clones and leaves out a portion. The table lists about 110,000 clones, 65% to 80% of them singletons. All the people who gave samples were healthy bone marrow donors. About this clone itself: Its cognate antigen is unknown.

This chain links TRBV19 with TRBJ2-6; weak D call: TRBD2 (6 bases). The receptor was derived from a female donor in good health and CMV-seropositive. What was sequenced was PBMCs. CDR3 bases: TGTGCCAGTAGTATTTACGGGGGACGTAGCTCTGGGGCCAACGTCCTGACTTTC. Amino acids: CASSIYGGRSSGANVLTF.